This T cell receptor (beta chain) was captured by sequencing in a study of a mutant IDH1 vaccine in newly diagnosed glioma. Study background: Patients were started on vaccination 4-6 weeks after radiotherapy alone, or with temozolomide cycles. At week 47 came visit V13, while visit V12 had come at week 35.

Regarding the study as a whole: Altogether, approximately 93% of patients exhibited vaccine-induced immune responses.

About this clone: No antigen is known for it.

Indicated time point: week 35, safety follow-up. The study gave 300 ug of mutant IDH1 20-mer peptide per vaccine dose, with topical imiquimod. There were eight vaccinations for patients, given in weeks 1, 3, 5, 7, 11, 15, 19 and 23. Generated by immunoSEQ multiplex PCR, the TCRdb table keeps only in-frame clones and is missing some. The repertoire holds 60,000 or so clones, 80% to 85% seen once, with 4% to 5% in the top ten. The sequenced sample was PBMCs, obtained from a glioma patient whose treatment included an IDH1 peptide vaccine. This TCR came from a man aged 25 to 40 with glioma.

CDR3: CASSPPGRGVSYNEQFF. The CDR3, as DNA: TGTGCCAGCTCACCACCGGGCCGGGGGGTCTCCTACAATGAGCAGTTCTTC. V usage is TRBV18 and J usage is TRBJ2-1; 7 bases map to TRBD2. CDR3 length: 17 amino acids. J was trimmed by 0 bases and V by 0 bases; bases with no gene match: 5. The germline V gene encodes CDR1 KGHSH and CDR2 LQKENI.